These 24 T cell receptor beta chains share one sample of origin, sequenced in a study of blood T cell repertoires in COVID-19. Sequenced by immunoSEQ multiplex PCR; TCRdb stores in-frame clones only, minus some. The sample consists of some 320,000 clones, roughly 86% of them appearing once. The specimen was PBMCs or T cells enriched from blood (not recorded which). All receptors derive from a woman aged 25-40 years who had recovered from COVID-19.

The genes are TRBV4-1 and TRBJ2-6, with TRBD1 identical over 8 bases. Germline values: CDR1 MGHRA, CDR2 YSYEKL. CDR3 length: 17 residues. J lost 9 bases, V lost 0 bases, and 10 bases had no gene match. The CDR3 loop is CASSQDRGTGTINVLTF. In DNA form, the CDR3 reads TGCGCCAGCAGCCAAGATCGTGGGACAGGCACTATCAACGTCCTGACTTTC.

The chain couples TRBV5-1 to TRBJ2-7; 7 bases fit TRBD1. The germline gives CDR1 SGHRS, CDR2 YFSETQ. Trimming took 5 bases from V and 2 from J; bases not matched to a gene: 7. CDR3 length equals 14 residues. CDR3 amino acids: CASSLDRVAYEQYF. Here the CDR3 DNA reads TGCGCCAGCAGTTTAGACAGGGTGGCCTACGAGCAGTACTTC.

V is TRBV5-6 and J is TRBJ2-3; 8 bases fit TRBD1. J lost 1 base, V lost 0 bases, and 4 bases had no gene match. The V gene's germline CDR1 is SGHDT and CDR2 YYEEEE. The CDR3 is made up of 16 amino acids. The CDR3 region has the DNA TGTGCCAGCAGCTTGGTACCAGGGGGCGGCACAGATACGCAGTATTTT. Its translation: CASSLVPGGGTDTQYF.

This clone was seen only a few times. This sequence joins TRBV19 and TRBJ1-2, with TRBD1 identical over 7 bases. The CDR3 consists of 15 residues. V lost 9 bases to trimming and J lost 8 bases; unmatched junction nucleotides: 18. Germline V CDR1 and CDR2: LNHDA, SQIVND (reference sequence). CDR3 DNA: TGTGCCAGCACTATAGCCAAGACAGGGCCTGCCGGCTACACCTTC. Translation: CASTIAKTGPAGYTF.

The CDR3 region has the DNA TGCGCCAGCAGCACAGGACAGGGAGTTAGCGGCTACACCTTC. Translated, it gives CASSTGQGVSGYTF. The V and J genes are TRBV5-1 and TRBJ1-2; 8 positions agree with TRBD1. Germline V gene lookup returns CDR1 SGHRS and CDR2 YFSETQ. Trimming removed 4 bases from V and 8 bases from J; junction bases left unmatched: 10. CDR3 length: 14 residues.

The chain employs TRBV7-2 and TRBJ1-1; D not resolved. This CDR3 comprises 16 residues. The V gene's germline CDR1 is SGHTA and CDR2 FQGNSA. V was cut by 1 base and J by 0 bases, with 12 bases left in between. The CDR3 bases are TGTGCCAGCAGCTTAGGGCGTGGAGCAATGAACACTGAAGCTTTCTTT. As protein: CASSLGRGAMNTEAFF.

This clone was found once. The chain couples TRBV4-1 to TRBJ2-7, with D perhaps matching TRBD2 (7 bases). The CDR3 extends over 15 amino acids. Trimming pared 1 base from V and 5 bases from J, leaving 15 bases between. Looked up from germline, CDR1 is MGHRA and CDR2 is YSYEKL. Written as DNA, the CDR3 is TGCGCCAGCAGCCAAGTTGGGGGGGCTAGGGACGAGCAGTACTTC. Residues: CASSQVGGARDEQYF.

This chain uses TRBV6-1 with TRBJ1-4, with D hard to call. Trimming left V 3 bases short and J 7 bases short, with 12 bases between. Looked up from germline, CDR1 is MNHNS and CDR2 is SASEGT. The CDR3 length is 14 residues. The CDR3 nucleotides are TGTGCCAGCAGTGACGAAAGAAACTCTGAAAAACTGTTTTTT. The encoded protein is CASSDERNSEKLFF.

This clone was detected once. The chain is built from TRBV6-1 and TRBJ2-7; tentatively, D is TRBD2 (8 bases). V dropped 2 bases and J dropped 4 bases, with 21 bases sitting between them. Germline V gene data show CDR1 as MNHNS and CDR2 as SASEGT. The CDR3 sequence is 17 residues long. CDR3 sequence: CASSESAEGAGGYEQYF. CDR3 in DNA: TGTGCCAGCAGTGAATCGGCGGAGGGGGCGGGAGGTTACGAGCAGTACTTC.

The chain links TRBV19 to TRBJ1-5; D unresolved. V lost 3 bases, J lost 1 base, and 7 bases lay in between. Germline V gene sequence: CDR1 LNHDA, CDR2 SQIVND (reference sequence). The CDR3 has 14 residues. The CDR3 is CASSITASNQPQHF. For the CDR3, the DNA is TGTGCCAGTAGTATTACAGCAAGCAATCAGCCCCAGCATTTT.

The chain is built from TRBV9 and TRBJ2-7; D call uncertain. V was pared by 0 bases and J by 4 bases, with 8 bases between. The germline CDR1 and CDR2 sequences are SGDLS and YYNGEE. CDR3 size: 13 residues. The CDR3 nucleotides are TGTGCCAGCAGCGTAGATCCGGGTTACGAGCAGTACTTC. Amino acid sequence: CASSVDPGYEQYF.

The chain employs TRBV6-6 and TRBJ2-2; 8 nucleotides line up with TRBD1. Trimming at V came to 1 base and at J to 3 bases, leaving 4 bases not matched to a gene. The CDR3 covers 16 residues. Germline V lookup: CDR1 MNHNY, CDR2 SVGAGI (reference sequence). The CDR3 DNA is TGTGCCAGCAGTTACTATAGGACAGGGCACACCGGGGAGCTGTTTTTT. It translates to CASSYYRTGHTGELFF.

The rearrangement uses TRBV9 and TRBJ2-7; possible D gene TRBD1, 5 bases. This CDR3 has 15 amino acids. Germline V gives CDR1 SGDLS, CDR2 YYNGEE. Trimming took 4 bases from V and 0 from J, leaving 14 bases between them. Written as DNA, the CDR3 is TGTGCCAGCAGCACCTTCGAAGGGGTCTCCTACGAGCAGTACTTC. Translating gives CASSTFEGVSYEQYF.

The rearrangement joins TRBV5-1 to TRBJ2-1; 12 bases map to TRBD1. The CDR3 is 16 residues long. Losses at the gene ends were 4 bases for V and 9 bases for J; bases not matched to a gene: 11. Germline lookup yields CDR1 SGHRS and CDR2 YFSETQ. The CDR3 DNA sequence: TGCGCCAGCAGCCCCGGGACAGGGGGCGGACAAGGTGAGCAGTTCTTC. Its protein product is CASSPGTGGGQGEQFF.

The chain is built from TRBV7-2 and TRBJ1-2; a weak D match, TRBD1 (5 bases). The CDR3 extends over 14 amino acids. The V end lost 1 base, the J end lost 6 bases, and 12 bases lay between the germline ends. Germline V gene lookup returns CDR1 SGHTA and CDR2 FQGNSA. The CDR3 reads CASSLVGREDGYTF. The CDR3 nucleotides read TGTGCCAGCAGCTTAGTCGGCAGGGAGGATGGCTACACCTTC. The whole variable domain, filled in from reference TRBV7-2 and TRBJ1-2, reads GAGVSQSPSNKVTEKGKDVELRCDPISGHTALYWYRQSLGQGLEFLIYFQGNSAPDKSGLPSDRFSAERTGGSVSTLTIQRTQQEDSAVYLCASSLVGREDGYTFGSGTRLTVV.

The chain combines TRBV4-1 with TRBJ1-4, with D possibly being TRBD1 (5 bases). CDR3 size: 15 residues. Germline assignment: CDR1 MGHRA and CDR2 YSYEKL. V lost 0 bases to trimming and J lost 10 bases, with 15 bases between them. The CDR3 DNA is TGCGCCAGCAGCCAAGATGGGGGGGGTTACGGAAAACTGTTTTTT. Translating it yields CASSQDGGGYGKLFF.

J is TRBJ2-2 and V is TRBV7-2; D is uncertain. Trimming stripped 6 bases from V and 3 bases from J, with 11 bases between. CDR3 length equals 14 residues. Germline CDR1 and CDR2: SGHTA and FQGNSA. CDR3 region: CASRIARDTGELFF. The CDR3 coding sequence is TGTGCCAGCAGGATCGCCCGGGACACCGGGGAGCTGTTTTTT.

In regard to this clone: The same CDR3 arises from other DNA sequences in this sample as well. The V gene is TRBV7-2, the J gene TRBJ2-5, with TRBD2 matching over 15 bases. This CDR3 comprises 16 residues. The V gene end was trimmed by 4 bases and the J gene end by 2 bases; junction bases not matched to a gene: 2. CDR1 and CDR2 (germline): SGHTA, FQGNSA. In DNA, the CDR3 is TGTGCCAGCAGCTCCGGACTAGCGGGGGGGCAAGAGACCCAGTACTTC. Its protein is CASSSGLAGGQETQYF.

The V gene is TRBV13, the J gene TRBJ1-1, with TRBD1 matching 7 bases. The CDR3 sequence is 16 residues long. J lost 0 bases, V lost 5 bases, and 9 bases had no gene match. Germline lookup yields CDR1 PRHDT and CDR2 FYEKMQ (reference sequence). The CDR3 reads CASSLSDRVLNTEAFF. In nucleotides, the CDR3 is TGTGCCAGCAGCCTCTCCGACAGGGTTTTGAACACTGAAGCTTTCTTT. The full variable domain, its missing parts supplied by reference TRBV13 and TRBJ1-1, is AAGVIQSPRHLIKEKRETATLKCYPIPRHDTVYWYQQGPGQDPQFLISFYEKMQSDKGSIPDRFSAQQFSDYHSELNMSSLELGDSALYFCASSLSDRVLNTEAFFGQGTRLTVV.

The V gene is TRBV7-9, the J gene TRBJ2-2; 7 bases align to TRBD2. V trimming: 1 base; J trimming: 1 base; junction bases outside the gene matches: 0. Per germline, CDR1 SEHNR and CDR2 FQNEAQ (reference sequence). The CDR3 is 15 amino acids. The CDR3 bases are TGTGCCAGCAGCTTAGTAGCGGGGAACACCGGGGAGCTGTTTTTT. The encoded protein is CASSLVAGNTGELFF.

The V call is TRBV19, the J call TRBJ1-2; D unclear. Between the trimmed V and J ends, which lost 1 base and 11 bases, there was a span of 14 bases. CDR1 and CDR2 from the germline V gene are LNHDA and SQIVND (reference sequence). The CDR3 loop spans 13 amino acids. The CDR3 loop is CASSIVPPVSYTF. CDR3 in DNA: TGTGCCAGTAGTATAGTCCCGCCAGTCTCGTACACCTTC.

The chain uses TRBV11-2 and TRBJ1-1; D gene unclear. Germline V gene data show CDR1 as SGHAT and CDR2 as FQNNGV. The length of the CDR3 is 13 residues. V was clipped by 0 bases and J by 4 bases, with 6 bases between them. The CDR3 DNA is TGTGCCAGCAGCTTAGAAGCGGGCACTGAAGCTTTCTTT. It yields the protein CASSLEAGTEAFF.

The rearrangement uses TRBV5-8 and TRBJ1-6; the match to TRBD1 covers 7 bases. Germline loops: CDR1 SGHTS, CDR2 YDEGEE. V lost 1 base and J lost 9; bases outside the gene matches: 16. This CDR3 has 18 residues. The DNA for the CDR3 is TGTGCCAGCAGCTTGTGGTTTGGGAAGACAGGGAAAACTTCACCCCTCCACTTT. Translated: CASSLWFGKTGKTSPLHF.

The rearrangement links TRBV5-1 to TRBJ2-7, with D perhaps TRBD2 (6 bases). V dropped 8 bases and J dropped 4 bases, with 22 bases sitting between them. CDR1 SGHRS and CDR2 YFSETQ come from the germline V gene. This CDR3 is built from 15 residues. This chain's CDR3 is CASTRSGGVEYEQYF. Here the CDR3 DNA reads TGCGCCAGTACCCGGTCCGGAGGGGTGGAGTACGAGCAGTACTTC.